This is a list of T cell receptor beta chains from one sample in a study of blood T cell repertoires in COVID-19. The assay was immunoSEQ multiplex PCR, and TCRdb's table has in-frame clones only and misses some. The data show approximately 160,000 clones, around 84% seen once. What was sequenced was peripheral blood. These receptor sequences come from a man in his fifties or sixties with COVID-19, enrolled during active disease. The conserved cysteine and the conserved F or W are not part of the CDR3 here. Fields, in order: CDR3 protein, V gene.

cdr3_aa: ATSPGDRDGYT
v_call: TRBV24-1

cdr3_aa: ASSTRTGFEQY
v_call: TRBV19

cdr3_aa: ARTQGNSPLH
v_call: TRBV2

cdr3_aa: ASSQTDQETQY
v_call: TRBV7-9

cdr3_aa: ASRRGGSGNTIY
v_call: TRBV19

cdr3_aa: ASSTGVGGGSRGDIQY
v_call: TRBV19

cdr3_aa: ASSLDGLGRGYT
v_call: TRBV11-2

cdr3_aa: ASKPQGTGSGANVLT
v_call: TRBV5-1

cdr3_aa: ASSRVRGSTDTQY
v_call: TRBV14

cdr3_aa: ASSRWTSKEAGNTIY
v_call: TRBV7-9

cdr3_aa: ASSQSRRGAGTDTQY
v_call: TRBV3-1/TRBV3-2

cdr3_aa: ASSQDRLEQF
v_call: TRBV4-3

cdr3_aa: ASSPLNAGATGELF
v_call: TRBV16

cdr3_aa: ASSLDRVRFSGYT
v_call: TRBV11-2

cdr3_aa: ASNTGGGGEQY
v_call: TRBV19

cdr3_aa: ASSQDRAYEQF
v_call: TRBV4-3

cdr3_aa: AWSTQGAPGYYGYT
v_call: TRBV30

cdr3_aa: ASSFTRDYEQY
v_call: TRBV11-2

cdr3_aa: ATSQGGTSYNEQF
v_call: TRBV24-1

cdr3_aa: ASSGRDRNNEQF
v_call: TRBV7-9

cdr3_aa: ASSEAGSGSTEAF
v_call: TRBV6-1

cdr3_aa: ASSLDRANNQPQH
v_call: TRBV6-5

cdr3_aa: ASSEAADPLGGYT
v_call: TRBV6-1

cdr3_aa: ATSDPLQGSDPGANVLT
v_call: TRBV24-1

cdr3_aa: ASSQVSGEAETQY
v_call: TRBV4-1

cdr3_aa: ASSLSGSNLIGNTIY
v_call: TRBV5-1

cdr3_aa: ASRLSSNQPQH
v_call: TRBV12-3/TRBV12-4

cdr3_aa: ASSLVTTGANTEAF
v_call: TRBV7-2

cdr3_aa: ASSTTRGGYT
v_call: TRBV6-5

cdr3_aa: ASSRSVNTEAF
v_call: TRBV4-3

cdr3_aa: ASSTTGYEAF
v_call: TRBV5-6

cdr3_aa: ASSQLQGRTEAF
v_call: TRBV19

cdr3_aa: ASSRDSHSSNTEAF
v_call: TRBV2

cdr3_aa: ASSPTAGNEPQH
v_call: TRBV4-3

cdr3_aa: ASSFQRGIASDTQY
v_call: TRBV7-8